This T cell receptor (beta chain) comes out of a study of blood T cells in healthy people across ages. The second PCR ran roughly 6 to 11 cycles with a sample-barcoded 5' primer and J-beta primers. MiXCR, run by TCRdb on the 5' RACE reads, gives a single entry per CDR3 protein. The sample includes around 690,000 distinct CDR3 sequences, approximately 59% of them seen just once. The receptor was isolated from a man aged 55-75 years in good health. Sequencing was carried out using blood.

The CDR3 bases are TGTGCCAGCAGCTTCGATACGGGGGGGGAGGAGACCCAGTACTTC. Amino acids: CASSFDTGGEETQYF. The chain couples TRBV5-6 to TRBJ2-5; 8 bases line up with TRBD2. The CDR3 is 15 amino acids. V lost 2 bases to trimming and J lost 5 bases; unmatched junction nucleotides: 8. Looked up from germline, CDR1 is SGHDT and CDR2 is YYEEEE. The full variable domain, rest sourced from reference TRBV5-6 and TRBJ2-5, is DAGVTQSPTHLIKTRGQQVTLRCSPKSGHDTVSWYQQALGQGPQFIFQYYEEEERQRGNFPDRFSGHQFPNYSSELNVNALLLGDSALYLCASSFDTGGEETQYFGPGTRLLVL.